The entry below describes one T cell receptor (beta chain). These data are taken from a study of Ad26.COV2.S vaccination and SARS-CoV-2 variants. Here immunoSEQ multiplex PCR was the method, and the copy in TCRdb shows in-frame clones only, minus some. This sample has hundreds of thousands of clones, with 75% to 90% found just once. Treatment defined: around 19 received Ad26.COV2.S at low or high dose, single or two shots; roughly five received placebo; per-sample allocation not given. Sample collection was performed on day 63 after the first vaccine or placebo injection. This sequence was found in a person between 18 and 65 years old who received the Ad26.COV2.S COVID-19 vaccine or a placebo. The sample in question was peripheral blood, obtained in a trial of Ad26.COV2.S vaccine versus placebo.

As DNA, the CDR3 is TGCGCCACCCGACTAGCGGGAGGGACCGGGGAGCTGTTTTTT. Its protein is CATRLAGGTGELFF. J is TRBJ2-2 and V is TRBV5-1; 14 bases align to TRBD2. The germline CDR1 and CDR2 sequences are SGHRS and YFSETQ. V shed 9 bases, J shed 5 bases, and the junction held 3 bases outside the gene matches. This CDR3 spans 14 amino acids.